The 17 T cell receptor beta chains reported below all come from one sample, sequenced in a study of CD8+CD57+ T cells in acquired aplastic anemia. Only patients with CD8+CD57+ cell expansion on flow cytometry were chosen for sequencing. Profiling that covered TCR beta VDJ and CDR3 relied on genomic DNA as its template. TCRdb itself ran the reads through MiXCR, one entry per CDR3 protein. The table records 450,000 to 600,000 distinct CDR3 sequences, roughly 34% of them present only once. The sample was sorted CD4+, CD8+, or CD8+CD57+ T cells (not recorded which) from PBMCs. Source of these receptors: a human donor with aplastic anemia.

The chain has TRBV3-1 and TRBJ1-2, with 7 positions matching TRBD1. CDR1 is LGHDT and CDR2 is YNNKEL in the germline V gene (reference sequence). This CDR3 comprises 15 residues. J gave up 4 bases and V 4 bases, and 9 bases lay outside the gene matches. The CDR3 sequence: CASSRHRGRAYGYTF. The CDR3 DNA follows: TGTGCCAGCAGCCGACACAGGGGAAGGGCCTATGGCTACACCTTC.

This clonotype appeared many times. This chain links TRBV25-1 with TRBJ2-7, with a possible D match to TRBD2 (6 bases). The CDR3 contains 12 residues. Germline assignment: CDR1 MGHDK and CDR2 SYGVNS. V was clipped by 6 bases and J by 2 bases, with 8 bases between them. The CDR3 nucleotides are TGTGCCAGCAGCGGCGGGACCTACGAGCAGTACTTC. It encodes CASSGGTYEQYF.

This clonotype occurred many times. The chain employs TRBV9 and TRBJ1-5; D remains unclear. This CDR3 contains 15 residues. V dropped 1 base and J dropped 3 bases, with 11 bases sitting between them. CDR1 SGDLS and CDR2 YYNGEE come from the germline V gene. The CDR3 sequence is CASSVFGENNQPQHF. For the CDR3, the DNA is TGTGCCAGCAGCGTATTTGGCGAAAACAATCAGCCCCAGCATTTT.

Ten or more counts support this clonotype. The chain couples TRBV2 to TRBJ2-7; D call uncertain. Germline CDR1 SNHLY, CDR2 FYNNEI. CDR3 length: 11 residues. V lost 2 bases to trimming and J lost 6 bases, with 5 bases between them. Here the CDR3 reads CASSELTEQYF. The CDR3 DNA is TGTGCCAGCAGTGAATTAACCGAGCAGTACTTC. The variable domain in full, completed from reference TRBV2 and TRBJ2-7, reads EPEVTQTPSHQVTQMGQEVILRCVPISNHLYFYWYRQILGQKVEFLVSFYNNEISEKSEIFDDQFSVERPDGSNFTLKIRSTKLEDSAMYFCASSELTEQYFGPGTRLTVT.

In its sample, this clonotype was seen many times. The V call is TRBV25-1, the J call TRBJ1-2, with 7 nucleotides matching TRBD1. The CDR3 runs 13 residues. V was clipped by 8 bases and J by 0 bases; unmatched bases: 3. Germline-derived CDR1 and CDR2 are MGHDK and SYGVNS. The CDR3 region is CASRDRANYGYTF. The CDR3 region has the DNA TGTGCCAGCCGGGACAGAGCTAACTATGGCTACACCTTC.

In this sample, this clonotype turned up many times. This rearrangement joins TRBV24-1 to TRBJ1-3; D gene ambiguous. Trimming cost V 3 bases and J 7 bases, with 15 bases left between them. The CDR3 spans 15 residues. Germline CDR1 and CDR2: KGHDR and SFDVKD. CDR3 sequence (DNA): TGTGCCACCAGTGATCCCCGGGCCACGAGTAACACCATATATTTT. Its translation is CATSDPRATSNTIYF.

Points on this clonotype: A read error may explain this, as a much larger clone is one base away. CDR3 DNA: TGTGCCAGCAGTCTAGAGGACAGCTTCCACGAGCAGTACTTC. Its protein is CASSLEDSFHEQYF. The V call is TRBV5-8, the J call TRBJ2-7, with D perhaps matching TRBD1 (6 bases). Germline V lookup: CDR1 SGHTS, CDR2 YDEGEE. Trimming removed 5 bases at V and 5 bases at J, with 17 bases between. The CDR3 spans 14 residues.

In this sample, this clonotype turned up a few times. A much bigger clone sits one base away, suggesting this may be a read error. This is likely a read error, given that the CDR3 carries no conserved phenylalanine or tryptophan at its end. The chain employs TRBV29-1 and TRBJ2-1; perhaps TRBD1 as D (6 bases). Trimming cost V 1 base and J 7 bases, with 8 bases left between them. The CDR3 contains 12 residues. The germline CDR1 and CDR2 sequences are SQVTM and ANQGSEA. In DNA, the CDR3 is TGCAGCGTTGAAGGTACAGGGAATGAGCAGTTCCTC. Protein: CSVEGTGNEQFL.

This clonotype has just one count. A much larger clone is a single base away; this may be a read error. The rearrangement links TRBV10-3 to TRBJ2-1; D not resolved. Germline loops: CDR1 ENHRY, CDR2 SYGVKD. Trimming removed 2 bases from V and 8 bases from J, with 7 bases in between. The length of the CDR3 is 12 residues. The DNA for the CDR3 is TGTGCCATCAGTGAGCGGTCCTATGAGCAGTTCTTC. It translates to CAISERSYEQFF.

This clonotype was found many times. V gene TRBV13 combines with J gene TRBJ2-7; TRBD2 aligns across 11 bases. V lost 4 bases and J lost 4; bases outside the gene matches: 3. Germline CDR1 reads PRHDT; CDR2 reads FYEKMQ (reference sequence). CDR3 size: 14 residues. The CDR3 here is CASSSWTSGYEQYF. CDR3 bases: TGTGCCAGCAGCTCCTGGACTAGCGGGTACGAGCAGTACTTC.

This clonotype was seen ten or more times. The chain combines TRBV7-2 with TRBJ1-6; no definite D call. Germline V lookup: CDR1 SGHTA, CDR2 FQGNSA. The CDR3 has 12 residues. Trimming took 5 bases from V and 19 from J, leaving 18 bases between them. CDR3 nucleotides: TGTGCCAGCAGCCTCCGTGGAGCCCAAACTCACTTT. It translates to CASSLRGAQTHF.

This clonotype has a count of ten or more. The chain uses TRBV7-8 and TRBJ2-7, with D unclear. The CDR3 loop spans 11 amino acids. CDR1 is SGHVS and CDR2 is FQNEAQ in the germline V gene. Between the trimmed V and J ends, which lost 8 bases and 3 bases, there was a span of 8 bases. Here the CDR3 reads CASGTGYEQYF. DNA of the CDR3: TGTGCCAGCGGCACCGGCTACGAGCAGTACTTC.

This clonotype occurred a few times. In DNA form, the CDR3 reads TGTGCCAGCAGCCCACAGGGGGTCGGTAAAGAGACCCAGTACTTC. This translates into CASSPQGVGKETQYF. The rearrangement links TRBV11-1 to TRBJ2-5, with 8 bases lining up with TRBD1. CDR1 is SGHAT and CDR2 is FQDESV in the germline V gene (reference sequence). Germline trimming cut 5 bases from V and 3 bases from J; bases unmatched to any gene: 8. The length of the CDR3 is 15 residues.

Many counts were recorded for this clonotype. The J gene is TRBJ1-6, the V gene TRBV2, with 10 bases matching TRBD1. J gave up 9 bases and V 6 bases, and 11 bases lay outside the gene matches. The V gene's germline CDR1 is SNHLY and CDR2 FYNNEI. The CDR3 length is 16 residues. In DNA, the CDR3 is TGTGCCAGCAGGCCAGAAAGAGGACAGGGGGGTTCACCCCTCCACTTT. It is translated as CASRPERGQGGSPLHF.

The table lists this clonotype with many counts. The gene calls are TRBV7-9 and TRBJ1-2; 9 nucleotides agree with TRBD1. Per the germline V gene, CDR1 is SEHNR and CDR2 is FQNEAQ (reference sequence). Unmatched junction bases numbered 8, after V lost 5 bases and J lost 4 bases. This CDR3 has 15 residues. CDR3 region: CASSPGTGLTYGYTF. CDR3 coding DNA: TGTGCCAGCAGCCCGGGGACAGGGCTTACCTATGGCTACACCTTC.

The rearrangement uses TRBV5-6 and TRBJ1-5; D call uncertain. Germline CDR1 reads SGHDT; CDR2 reads YYEEEE. Trimming left V 3 bases short and J 1 base short, with 14 bases between. The CDR3 runs 16 residues. The CDR3 loop is CASSSYEAPSNQPQHF. DNA for the CDR3: TGTGCCAGCAGCTCTTATGAGGCACCAAGCAATCAGCCCCAGCATTTT.

This clonotype occurred once. V gene TRBV25-1 combines with J gene TRBJ2-7; 9 nucleotides line up with TRBD1. Trimming cost V 6 bases and J 4 bases; bases outside gene matches: 4. Germline V CDR1 and CDR2: MGHDK, SYGVNS. The CDR3 length is 13 residues. The CDR3 DNA sequence: TGTGCCAGCAGGAACGACAGGGGGTACGAGCAGTACTTC. It specifies CASRNDRGYEQYF.